These 14 T cell receptor beta chains were all obtained from the same sample, sequenced in a study of T cell responses to AZD1222 COVID-19 vaccine. The data were produced by immunoSEQ multiplex PCR, yet TCRdb's version contains in-frame clones alone and is incomplete. The sample carries roughly 180,000 clones, about 91% recorded once. This specimen was peripheral blood, taken on day 0 of AZD1222 vaccination. Source of these receptors: an adult in good health.

The rearrangement joins TRBV4-1 to TRBJ1-2, with a possible D match to TRBD1 (5 bases). The V gene lost 0 bases and the J gene lost 0 bases, with 11 bases spanning the gap. CDR3 size: 16 residues. In germline, CDR1 is MGHRA, CDR2 YSYEKL. Here the CDR3 DNA reads TGCGCCAGCAGCCAAGACAGGGTGGGAGCTAACTATGGCTACACCTTC. Translation gives CASSQDRVGANYGYTF.

The gene calls are TRBV7-8 and TRBJ2-5; possible D gene TRBD2, 6 bases. Trimming removed 3 bases from V and 1 base from J, with 9 bases in between. CDR1 SGHVS and CDR2 FQNEAQ come from the germline V gene. The CDR3 extends over 14 amino acids. The CDR3 bases are TGTGCCAGCAGCTTTGGGGGGATCCAAGAGACCCAGTACTTC. Translation: CASSFGGIQETQYF. The whole variable domain, filled in from reference TRBV7-8 and TRBJ2-5, reads GAGVSQSPRYKVAKRGQDVALRCDPISGHVSLFWYQQALGQGPEFLTYFQNEAQLDKSGLPSDRFFAERPEGSVSTLKIQRTQQEDSAVYLCASSFGGIQETQYFGPGTRLLVL.

The gene calls are TRBV6-5 and TRBJ1-2; a possible D gene is TRBD1 (5 bases). CDR1 and CDR2 (germline): MNHEY, SVGAGI. The CDR3 covers 13 residues. CDR3 protein: CAVGRGANYGYTF. The CDR3 nucleotides read TGTGCGGTTGGGCGGGGCGCAAACTATGGCTACACCTTC.

The V and J genes are TRBV19 and TRBJ2-7; unclear D gene. Germline V gives CDR1 LNHDA, CDR2 SQIVND (reference sequence). The CDR3 is 14 amino acids. Trimming pared 6 bases from V and 0 bases from J, leaving 12 bases between. The CDR3 nucleotides are TGTGCCAGTAGCCATGGGCTGGACTCCTACGAGCAGTACTTC. This encodes CASSHGLDSYEQYF.

This sequence joins TRBV28 and TRBJ1-4; D gene uncertain. The CDR3 is 15 amino acids. V was shortened by 3 bases and J by 0 bases, with 8 bases between the two germline ends. CDR1 is MDHEN, CDR2 SYDVKM, per germline. CDR3 sequence (DNA): TGTGCCAGCAGTTTCCTCGGGTCAACTAATGAAAAACTGTTTTTT. Protein sequence: CASSFLGSTNEKLFF.

The chain combines TRBV19 with TRBJ2-3; TRBD1 might be the D (6 bases). V was trimmed by 11 bases and J by 5 bases, leaving 17 bases between them. The CDR3 totals 13 residues. Germline V gene sequence: CDR1 LNHDA, CDR2 SQIVND (reference sequence). This CDR3 reads CASRGGILDTQYF. In DNA form, the CDR3 reads TGTGCCTCGAGAGGGGGAATTTTAGATACGCAGTATTTT. Filled out from reference TRBV19 and TRBJ2-3, the complete variable domain reads DGGITQSPKYLFRKEGQNVTLSCEQNLNHDAMYWYRQDPGQGLRLIYYSQIVNDFQKGDIAEGYSVSREKKESFPLTVTSAQKNPTAFYLCASRGGILDTQYFGPGTRLTVL.

Only one count was recorded for this clone. This chain links TRBV12-5 with TRBJ1-2; D is unclear. Per the germline V gene, CDR1 is LGHNT and CDR2 is FRNRAP. The CDR3 length is 13 residues. V lost 6 bases and J lost 0, with 8 bases in between. The DNA of the CDR3 is TGTGCTAGTGGCCCTGGACCTAACTATGGCTACACCTTC. This gives the protein CASGPGPNYGYTF.

The rearrangement links TRBV7-2 to TRBJ1-2; a possible D gene is TRBD1 (5 bases). Germline V CDR1 and CDR2: SGHTA, FQGNSA. This CDR3 comprises 13 residues. The V end was cut by 0 bases, the J end by 3 bases, with 5 bases between. This chain's CDR3 is CASSLAQDYGYTF. The DNA for the CDR3 is TGTGCCAGCAGCTTAGCACAGGACTATGGCTACACCTTC.

The rearrangement joins TRBV7-2 to TRBJ1-1, with unresolved D. The germline V and J ends were trimmed by 1 base and 2 bases, with 8 bases remaining between them. Germline V CDR1 and CDR2: SGHTA, FQGNSA. The CDR3 extends over 14 amino acids. The CDR3 DNA reads as TGTGCCAGCAGCTTAGGGCTGCTCAACACTGAAGCTTTCTTT. As protein: CASSLGLLNTEAFF.

The gene calls are TRBV19 and TRBJ1-6; D perhaps matches TRBD1 (6 bases). CDR1 is LNHDA, CDR2 SQIVND, per germline (reference sequence). V was cut by 4 bases and J by 7 bases, with 17 bases left in between. This CDR3 has 16 residues. CDR3 nucleotide sequence: TGTGCCAGTAGTACCCCCGGACAGTTAAAAAATTCACCCCTCCACTTT. Protein product: CASSTPGQLKNSPLHF. The full variable domain, completed using reference TRBV19 and TRBJ1-6, is DGGITQSPKYLFRKEGQNVTLSCEQNLNHDAMYWYRQDPGQGLRLIYYSQIVNDFQKGDIAEGYSVSREKKESFPLTVTSAQKNPTAFYLCASSTPGQLKNSPLHFGNGTRLTVT.

The chain recombines TRBV30 with TRBJ1-3; TRBD1 aligns across 9 bases. This CDR3 has 17 residues. Losses at the gene ends were 2 bases for V and 0 bases for J; bases not matched to a gene: 8. Germline V gene sequence: CDR1 GTSNPN, CDR2 SVGIG (reference sequence). CDR3: CAWSRLRTGASGNTIYF. The CDR3, as DNA: TGTGCCTGGAGTAGATTGAGGACAGGGGCCTCTGGAAACACCATATATTTT.

This clone appeared a single time. This chain links TRBV4-3 with TRBJ1-4, with D uncertain. The CDR3 sequence is 12 residues long. Trimming cost V 4 bases and J 7 bases, with 7 bases left between them. The germline V gene has CDR1 LGHNA and CDR2 YSLEER. The CDR3 is CASSLVGEKLFF. CDR3 nucleotide sequence: TGCGCCAGCAGCCTAGTGGGTGAAAAACTGTTTTTT.

This chain uses TRBV10-2 with TRBJ2-7; D is ambiguous. The germline V gene encodes CDR1 WSHSY and CDR2 SAAADI. The CDR3 covers 10 residues. V gave up 8 bases and J gave up 0 bases, with 2 bases separating them. CDR3 region: CASGSYEQYF. For the CDR3, the DNA is TGCGCCAGCGGCTCCTACGAGCAGTACTTC.

CDR3 sequence (DNA): TGTGCCACCAGTGATCCCTGCGAGCAGGTCGGTCGGACTGAAGCTTTCTTT. It codes for CATSDPCEQVGRTEAFF. V usage is TRBV24-1 and J usage is TRBJ1-1; D is unresolved. CDR3 length: 17 residues. The germline V gene encodes CDR1 KGHDR and CDR2 SFDVKD. V lost 3 bases and J lost 5, with 21 bases in between.